This entry lists 3 T cell receptor beta chains sequenced from one sample in a study of OX40 agonist ivuxolimab in advanced cancers. Library preparation employed the immunoSEQ multiplex PCR assay. Sourced from immuneACCESS, this table was stored by TCRdb with only in-frame sequences that have V and J called. A share of the clones is absent; for the studies checked, an unresolved V gene accounts for under half, and the remainder has no known explanation. For this sample there are more than 70,000 clones; 89% appear just once. Over 10% of the sample is held by the ten biggest clonotypes. This specimen consisted of CD4+ or CD8+ T cells sorted from blood, obtained in a trial of the OX40 agonist ivuxolimab. Receptors were obtained from an adult with an advanced solid tumor such as melanoma, head and neck, liver or kidney cancer.

This chain uses TRBV5-1 with TRBJ2-7, with TRBD1 as a possible D gene (5 bases). The CDR3 extends over 13 amino acids. V was shortened by 0 bases and J by 3 bases, with 7 bases between the two germline ends. Germline V gene sequence: CDR1 SGHRS, CDR2 YFSETQ. The CDR3 region is CASSLAQGYEQYF. DNA for the CDR3: TGCGCCAGCAGCTTGGCCCAGGGCTACGAGCAGTACTTC.

The chain recombines TRBV5-4 with TRBJ1-2, with 7 bases lining up with TRBD1. V was pared by 0 bases and J by 0 bases, with 2 bases of the junction left unmatched. Germline CDR1 and CDR2: SGHNT and YYREEE (reference sequence). CDR3 length equals 15 residues. The CDR3 sequence: CASSLVGQANYGYTF. Written as DNA, the CDR3 is TGTGCCAGCAGCTTGGTAGGACAGGCTAACTATGGCTACACCTTC.

The rearrangement uses TRBV10-3 and TRBJ1-1; D is ambiguous. V was trimmed by 6 bases and J by 7 bases, leaving 15 bases between them. Germline V lookup: CDR1 ENHRY, CDR2 SYGVKD. The CDR3 is made up of 13 amino acids. The CDR3 sequence is CAIRPDKDIEAFF. In nucleotides, the CDR3 is TGTGCCATCAGACCAGATAAGGATATTGAAGCTTTCTTT.